This T cell receptor (beta chain) was captured in a study of T cell responses to AZD1222 COVID-19 vaccine listed by TCRdb under 2021. Concerning the study at large: TCR sequencing covered some 240 trial participants: 200 to 210 given two doses of AZD1222 and around 26 given two doses of MenACWY control vaccine. Trial participants were enrolled into age subgroups of 18-55, 56-69 and 70-plus years, which contained around 150, 29 and 61 TCR-sequenced participants, respectively. The investigation overall reported the following: In the small 56-69-year group, the increase in depth fell short of significance, most likely because of low power. Conclusions about previously exposed vaccinees were limited because only six AZD1222 recipients were SARS-CoV-2 seropositive at baseline. Nearly half of unique spike-specific TCRs reportedly recognized epitopes outside regions mutated in the B.1.351 and B.1.1.7 variants. After two AZD1222 doses, spike-specific TCR breadth and depth were significantly higher than at day 0 and than in MenACWY recipients. The vaccine-associated CD4 TCRs covered the entire spike protein, and the dominant responses fell in regions 160-218 and 743-854. Because no day 14 peak-response samples were available, the repertoires could be characterized only after the peak T cell response. Most participants were white British and females outnumbered males, and the authors suggested that clonal diversity may have been underestimated.

As for this clone: The clone's antigen remains unknown. Qualities for individual bases were not recorded, and no much larger clone is one base off.

The CDR3 regions of human TCRbeta chains were subjected to immunosequencing. In the source study's methods: Repertoire TCRs were checked for matches against a reference library of SARS-CoV-2-specific TCRs that had been generated using the MIRA antigen-specificity platform. Breadth was defined as the fraction of unique TCRs that were SARS-CoV-2-associated. Depth was defined as the fraction of total T cells that were SARS-CoV-2-associated. Using the MIRA data, every spike-specific TCR was mapped to the spike region that the TCR reacted to and assigned to either a CD4 or a CD8 class. Log10-transformed breadth and depth values were compared by one-way ANOVA with Sidak's multiple comparisons tests. Imported from immuneACCESS, the table was reduced by TCRdb to in-frame sequences with V and J called. These copies leave out some clones; in studies compared against another copy, an unresolved V gene accounts for under half, and the cause of the remainder is not known. D and trimming come from the DNA, and the V and J calls and clone size come from that table. In all, the sample holds approximately 140,000 clones, and 80% to 95% of those were seen once. The ten largest clones capture less than 5% of the sample.

The label giving this sample's time point can be read as: about 28 days (+/-7) after the second vaccine dose. AZD1222 recipients with second doses at about 4 weeks or about 12 weeks were pooled, because spike-specific TCR depth and breadth did not differ between schedules. Vaccinee samples came from UK trials COV001 and COV002, including a single-blind randomized controlled phase 2/3 trial of AZD1222 (ChAdOx1 nCoV-19) in healthy adults. For TCRbeta chain sequencing, PBMC samples were collected from trial participants at day 0 and at day 28 after the second dose. This clonotype was sampled from an adult who received the AZD1222 COVID-19 vaccine. This specimen consisted of peripheral blood, obtained 28 days after the second AZD1222 dose.

CDR3 protein: CASSSRTGTVNTQYF. The base sequence is TGCGCCAGCAGCTCCCGGACAGGGACCGTAAATACGCAGTATTTT. This chain is built from TRBV5-1 and TRBJ2-3; 8 central bases correspond to TRBD1. CDR1 SGHRS and CDR2 YFSETQ are derived from the germline V gene. From V the trimming removes 3 bases and from J it removes 7 bases, while the gene matches leave 10 bases of the junction unaccounted for. Spanning cysteine to phenylalanine, the CDR3 consists of 15 amino acids. Only the CDR3 DNA stays, 45 bases, in frame from base 1.